A selection of T cell receptor beta chains follows, all from one sample in a study of blood T cells in healthy people across ages. TCRdb re-called the 5' RACE reads with MiXCR, one entry per CDR3 protein. The sample includes around 1,700,000 distinct CDR3 sequences, 28% seen only once; the top ten take over 7%. Sequenced input: blood. The receptors here all came from a woman in her twenties or thirties in good health. The CDR3 runs from the conserved cysteine through the conserved F or W. A D gene is named only where the DNA matches it firmly. Expanded clones are given a class, and other clones once, few, many or no size at all.

j_gene: TRBJ2-1; d_gene: TRBD2; v_gene: TRBV7-9; abundance: few; CDR3nt: TGTGCCAGCAGCTTACCGGGACTAGCGGGGGTTAATGAGCAGTTCTTC; CDR3aa: CASSLPGLAGVNEQFF
j_gene: TRBJ2-7; d_gene: TRBD1; v_gene: TRBV29-1; abundance: many; CDR3nt: TGCAGCGTTAACCTTCGGCAGGGGGCAGTTACCTACGAGCAGTACTTC; CDR3aa: CSVNLRQGAVTYEQYF
j_gene: TRBJ2-4; d_gene: TRBD2; v_gene: TRBV6-2/TRBV6-3; abundance: few; CDR3nt: TGTGCCAGCAGTTTTCTGACTAGCGGAAACATTCAGTACTTC; CDR3aa: CASSFLTSGNIQYF
j_gene: TRBJ2-1; d_gene: TRBD2; v_gene: TRBV10-3; abundance: few; CDR3nt: TGTGCCATCAGACTTAGCGGGGGCACCTACAATGAGCAGTTCTTC; CDR3aa: CAIRLSGGTYNEQFF
j_gene: TRBJ2-1; d_gene: TRBD2; v_gene: TRBV2; abundance: many; CDR3nt: TGTGCCAGCCGCAGGGAGGGTGAGCAGTTCTTC; CDR3aa: CASRREGEQFF
j_gene: TRBJ2-7; d_gene: NA; v_gene: TRBV24-1; abundance: few; CDR3nt: TGTGCCACCTTTGGGCCAGGCCAAGTTTACGAGCAGTACTTC; CDR3aa: CATFGPGQVYEQYF
j_gene: TRBJ1-2; d_gene: NA; v_gene: TRBV4-1; abundance: NA; CDR3nt: TGCGCCAGCAGCCAAGACGCTAGGGGCTACACCTTC; CDR3aa: CASSQDARGYTF
j_gene: TRBJ2-3; d_gene: NA; v_gene: TRBV20-1; abundance: few; CDR3nt: TGCAGTGCTAGACCCCGTAGCGGCCGCGATACGCAGTATTTT; CDR3aa: CSARPRSGRDTQYF
j_gene: TRBJ2-5; d_gene: NA; v_gene: TRBV9; abundance: NA; CDR3nt: TGTGCCAGCAGCGGGTTACTTGCAGATACGCAGTACTTC; CDR3aa: CASSGLLADTQYF
j_gene: TRBJ1-1; d_gene: NA; v_gene: TRBV7-3; abundance: NA; CDR3nt: TGTGCCAGCAGCACCGGGACACCGAACACTGAAGCTTTCTTT; CDR3aa: CASSTGTPNTEAFF
j_gene: TRBJ2-5; d_gene: NA; v_gene: TRBV5-1; abundance: many; CDR3nt: TGCGCCAGCAGCTTCGATTCGGGACCGCAAGAGACCCAGTACTTC; CDR3aa: CASSFDSGPQETQYF
j_gene: TRBJ2-3; d_gene: TRBD2; v_gene: TRBV7-3; abundance: many; CDR3nt: TGTGCCAGCAGTCAAAGCGGGGGAACAGATACGCAGTATTTT; CDR3aa: CASSQSGGTDTQYF
j_gene: TRBJ2-2; d_gene: TRBD1; v_gene: TRBV7-2; abundance: NA; CDR3nt: TGTGCCAGCAGCTTAAGGACAGGGGGGAGCGCCGGGGAGCGGTTTTTT; CDR3aa: CASSLRTGGSAGERFF
j_gene: TRBJ2-3; d_gene: NA; v_gene: TRBV30; abundance: NA; CDR3nt: TGTGCCTGGAATGGCCCAAACACAGATACGCAGTATTTT; CDR3aa: CAWNGPNTDTQYF
j_gene: TRBJ1-1; d_gene: NA; v_gene: TRBV25-1; abundance: NA; CDR3nt: TGTGCCAGCAGTGGCTACGGCCGCGAGGCTTTCTTT; CDR3aa: CASSGYGREAFF
j_gene: TRBJ2-3; d_gene: NA; v_gene: TRBV20-1; abundance: few; CDR3nt: TGCAGTGCTCCCGGACAGACAGATACGCAGTATTTT; CDR3aa: CSAPGQTDTQYF
j_gene: TRBJ2-3; d_gene: NA; v_gene: TRBV10-3; abundance: NA; CDR3nt: TGTGCCATCAGTGGGCCATCGCTCGGGGCGATAGATACGCAGTATTTT; CDR3aa: CAISGPSLGAIDTQYF
j_gene: TRBJ1-1; d_gene: NA; v_gene: TRBV18; abundance: NA; CDR3nt: TGTGCCAGCTTAAAGTCGGGGGGTGGCACTGAAGCTTTCTTT; CDR3aa: CASLKSGGGTEAFF
j_gene: TRBJ1-6; d_gene: TRBD1; v_gene: TRBV7-2; abundance: NA; CDR3nt: TGTGCCAGCAGCCCCGGGACAGCGCATTCACCCCTCCACTTT; CDR3aa: CASSPGTAHSPLHF
j_gene: TRBJ1-4; d_gene: NA; v_gene: TRBV6-2/TRBV6-3; abundance: few; CDR3nt: TGTGCCAGTAGCCAAGGACAGAGGTTTGAAAAACTGTTTTTT; CDR3aa: CASSQGQRFEKLFF
j_gene: TRBJ2-1; d_gene: NA; v_gene: TRBV20-1; abundance: few; CDR3nt: TGCGGTGCCCCCCGGGAGATGGATGAGCAGTTCTTC; CDR3aa: CGAPREMDEQFF
j_gene: TRBJ2-3; d_gene: NA; v_gene: TRBV25-1; abundance: few; CDR3nt: TGTGCCAGCAGTGAAGGCCTAGCGAGCACAGATACGCAGTATTTT; CDR3aa: CASSEGLASTDTQYF
j_gene: TRBJ2-1; d_gene: NA; v_gene: TRBV29-1; abundance: NA; CDR3nt: TGCAGCGTGGTTACTGGGCTAGGGTTCTACAATGAGCAGTTCTTC; CDR3aa: CSVVTGLGFYNEQFF
j_gene: TRBJ2-7; d_gene: NA; v_gene: TRBV9; abundance: many; CDR3nt: TGTGCCAGCAGCGTAGACTCCGGTGGTGCGGGATACGAGCAGTACTTC; CDR3aa: CASSVDSGGAGYEQYF